The 31 T cell receptor beta chains given below trace back to one sample, sequenced in a study of cytomegalovirus exposure and HLA in healthy donors. The study ran its PCR with 60 Vbeta and 13 Jbeta primers. Using immunoSEQ multiplex PCR, the repertoire was profiled, and TCRdb retains in-frame clones only, with some absent. The repertoire includes some 120,000 clones, 73% of them detected once, and around 5% sits in the top ten. Sequencing used PBMCs. These TCRs come from a man between 60 and 70 years old in good health and CMV-seropositive.

The V call is TRBV7-9, the J call TRBJ1-2, with TRBD1 identical over 7 bases. CDR3 length equals 14 residues. The V and J ends lost 5 bases and 8 bases, in that order; junction bases with no gene match: 11. Germline loops: CDR1 SEHNR, CDR2 FQNEAQ (reference sequence). For the CDR3, the DNA is TGTGCCAGCAGCCCAGGACAGGTGGCTAAAGGCTACACCTTC. This sequence encodes CASSPGQVAKGYTF.

The chain joins TRBV7-9 to TRBJ2-5, with TRBD1 identical over 7 bases. This CDR3 comprises 15 residues. The V gene's germline CDR1 is SEHNR and CDR2 FQNEAQ (reference sequence). J gave up 3 bases and V 1 base, and 5 bases lay outside the gene matches. The CDR3 DNA is TGTGCCAGCAGCTTAGTTAGGGGGCCGAAAGAGACCCAGTACTTC. Its translation is CASSLVRGPKETQYF.

The chain is built from TRBV7-9 and TRBJ2-1, with D perhaps TRBD2 (5 bases). The CDR3 runs to 13 residues. V was clipped by 3 bases and J by 8 bases, with 11 bases between them. Germline V gene lookup returns CDR1 SEHNR and CDR2 FQNEAQ (reference sequence). The CDR3 sequence: CASSLSVRDEQFF. The CDR3 DNA follows: TGTGCCAGCAGCTTGAGCGTGAGGGATGAGCAGTTCTTC.

The V call is TRBV6-5, the J call TRBJ1-6; maybe TRBD1 (6 bases). The V gene's germline CDR1 is MNHEY and CDR2 SVGAGI. The CDR3 loop spans 15 amino acids. The V gene lost 5 bases and the J gene lost 10 bases, with 18 bases spanning the gap. CDR3 sequence reads: CASSPTGHLDSPLHF. CDR3 bases: TGTGCCAGCAGTCCTACAGGGCACCTGGACTCACCCCTCCACTTT.

J is TRBJ2-5 and V is TRBV28; TRBD1 agrees at 10 bases. The DNA end is more similar to TRBJ2-7, so the J call may be wrong. This CDR3 region has 12 residues. Germline CDR1 is MDHEN and CDR2 is SYDVKM. CDR3 bases: TGTGCCATCCGGGACAGGGGCTACGAGCAGTACTTC. Translation: CAIRDRGYEQYF.

The chain links TRBV5-1 to TRBJ2-7; 8 bases are shared with TRBD1. Germline loops: CDR1 SGHRS, CDR2 YFSETQ. J gave up 0 bases and V 4 bases, and 6 bases lay outside the gene matches. The CDR3 covers 15 residues. CDR3 bases: TGCGCCAGCAGCCCCGACAGGGGTTACTCCTACGAGCAGTACTTC. This encodes CASSPDRGYSYEQYF.

The chain combines TRBV28 with TRBJ2-2; tentatively, D is TRBD1 (6 bases). The CDR3 extends over 15 amino acids. V was trimmed by 5 bases and J by 6 bases, leaving 16 bases between them. CDR1 and CDR2 from the germline V gene are MDHEN and SYDVKM. The CDR3: CASSQGHGGAGELFF. DNA for the CDR3: TGTGCCAGCAGTCAGGGGCATGGTGGGGCCGGGGAGCTGTTTTTT. The full variable domain, its missing parts supplied by reference TRBV28 and TRBJ2-2, is DVKVTQSSRYLVKRTGEKVFLECVQDMDHENMFWYRQDPGLGLRLIYFSYDVKMKEKGDIPEGYSVSREKKERFSLILESASTNQTSMYLCASSQGHGGAGELFFGEGSRLTVL.

The table lists this clone with a few counts. The chain uses TRBV30 and TRBJ1-6, with D possibly being TRBD1 (6 bases). Germline V CDR1 and CDR2: GTSNPN, SVGIG (reference sequence). V lost 5 bases, J lost 7 bases, and 15 bases lay in between. The CDR3 contains 14 residues. CDR3 nucleotides: TGTGCCTGGGGGAGGGGGGTACGGAATTCACCCCTCCACTTT. Protein sequence: CAWGRGVRNSPLHF.

The CDR3 DNA reads TGTGCCAGCAACCACGCGGGACTGTGGGAGCAGTACTTC. The encoded protein is CASNHAGLWEQYF. V usage is TRBV28 and J usage is TRBJ2-7; a weak D match, TRBD2 (6 bases). V gave up 7 bases and J gave up 7 bases, with 17 bases separating them. The V gene's germline CDR1 is MDHEN and CDR2 SYDVKM. This CDR3 is 13 amino acids long. Complete variable domain (other parts from reference TRBV28 and TRBJ2-7): DVKVTQSSRYLVKRTGEKVFLECVQDMDHENMFWYRQDPGLGLRLIYFSYDVKMKEKGDIPEGYSVSREKKERFSLILESASTNQTSMYLCASNHAGLWEQYFGPGTRLTVT.

The rearrangement links TRBV5-1 to TRBJ1-1; 7 nucleotides agree with TRBD1. This CDR3 contains 14 residues. The germline V gene has CDR1 SGHRS and CDR2 YFSETQ. J gave up 1 base and V 8 bases, and 8 bases lay outside the gene matches. The CDR3 protein is CARGTDLSNTEAFF. CDR3 DNA: TGCGCCAGAGGGACAGACTTATCGAACACTGAAGCTTTCTTT.

V usage is TRBV27 and J usage is TRBJ1-1; D gene ambiguous. The CDR3 runs to 15 residues. Looked up from germline, CDR1 is MNHEY and CDR2 is SMNVEV (reference sequence). The V gene lost 0 bases and the J gene lost 1 base, with 9 bases spanning the gap. The CDR3 spells CASSLSPARNTEAFF. CDR3 bases: TGTGCCAGCAGTTTATCTCCAGCTAGGAACACTGAAGCTTTCTTT.

The chain has TRBV7-8 and TRBJ2-5; the match to TRBD2 covers 7 bases. There are 14 residues in the CDR3. Per germline, CDR1 SGHVS and CDR2 FQNEAQ. Unmatched junction bases numbered 6, after V lost 3 bases and J lost 5 bases. The CDR3 DNA reads TGTGCCAGCAGCTTGGGGGGGGGTGGGGAGACCCAGTACTTC. Residues: CASSLGGGGETQYF.

The CDR3 bases are TGTGCCAGCAGCTTCTCTAGCGGGGGTTGGGATACGCAGTATTTT. Translation: CASSFSSGGWDTQYF. This sequence joins TRBV7-3 and TRBJ2-3, with 10 bases identical to TRBD2. After removal of 3 bases from V and 6 bases from J, the junction contained 6 bases not matched to a gene. Germline-derived CDR1 and CDR2 are SGHTA and FQGTGA. This CDR3 spans 15 amino acids.

V is TRBV7-9 and J is TRBJ1-4; D gene ambiguous. The V end lost 2 bases, the J end lost 8 bases, and 15 bases lay between the germline ends. Germline V gene sequence: CDR1 SEHNR, CDR2 FQNEAQ (reference sequence). CDR3 size: 15 residues. CDR3 residues: CASSLNPSIGEKLFF. In DNA, the CDR3 is TGTGCCAGCAGCTTAAACCCTTCTATCGGGGAAAAACTGTTTTTT. The variable domain in full, completed from reference TRBV7-9 and TRBJ1-4, reads DTGVSQNPRHKITKRGQNVTFRCDPISEHNRLYWYRQTLGQGPEFLTYFQNEAQLEKSRLLSDRFSAERPKGSFSTLEIQRTEQGDSAMYLCASSLNPSIGEKLFFGSGTQLSVL.

V is TRBV21-1 and J is TRBJ1-1. TRBV21-1 is shown as a pseudogene. The CDR3 contains 15 residues. The CDR3 DNA reads as TGTGCCAGCAGATCCCCAGCGGCGGGGGACGATGAAGCTTTCTTT. It codes for CASRSPAAGDDEAFF.

The rearrangement joins TRBV27 to TRBJ2-7; D is possibly TRBD2 (5 bases). V was cut by 5 bases and J by 2 bases, with 13 bases left in between. The CDR3 is 14 residues long. The germline V gene encodes CDR1 MNHEY and CDR2 SMNVEV (reference sequence). CDR3 protein: CASSPGGPTYEQYF. CDR3 nucleotides: TGTGCCAGCAGTCCCGGCGGGCCGACCTACGAGCAGTACTTC.

This clone showed up just a few times. The J gene is TRBJ2-7, the V gene TRBV5-4; TRBD1 matches 7 bases. Looked up from germline, CDR1 is SGHNT and CDR2 is YYREEE (reference sequence). With 5 bases clipped from V and 0 bases from J, the junction kept 8 bases outside the gene matches. The CDR3 is 15 residues long. Here the CDR3 reads CASSRPDRYSYEQYF. The DNA of the CDR3 is TGTGCCAGCAGTCGCCCGGACAGGTACTCCTACGAGCAGTACTTC.

This clone was recorded only once. CDR3 coding DNA: TGTGCCAGCAGCAGAGACAGACAAGAGACCCAGTACTTC. Protein: CASSRDRQETQYF. This chain uses TRBV7-2 with TRBJ2-5; a possible D gene is TRBD1 (5 bases). Trimming removed 5 bases at V and 2 bases at J, with 9 bases between. The CDR3 runs 13 residues. The V gene's germline CDR1 is SGHTA and CDR2 FQGNSA.

This clone was detected only a few times. This rearrangement joins TRBV9 to TRBJ1-4; D is possibly TRBD1 (5 bases). This CDR3 comprises 14 residues. Trimming pared 6 bases from V and 8 bases from J, leaving 17 bases between. CDR1 is SGDLS, CDR2 YYNGEE, per germline. CDR3 DNA: TGTGCCAGCACCCTCGGCGGGACTGGAGAAAAACTGTTTTTT. Its translation: CASTLGGTGEKLFF.

This chain connects TRBV5-5 to TRBJ2-3; a possible D gene is TRBD2 (5 bases). Trimming stripped 4 bases from V and 4 bases from J, with 10 bases between. CDR3 size: 13 residues. The germline V gene encodes CDR1 SGHKS and CDR2 YYEKEE (reference sequence). The CDR3 region has the DNA TGTGCCAGCAGCATGCGGGCGGCAGATACGCAGTATTTT. Residues: CASSMRAADTQYF.

V and J are TRBV5-1 and TRBJ2-7; 11 nucleotides match TRBD2. In germline, CDR1 is SGHRS, CDR2 YFSETQ. The CDR3 spans 18 residues. V gave up 0 bases and J gave up 2 bases; unmatched junction bases: 10. The CDR3 sequence is CASSLAAASGGKPYEQYF. CDR3 DNA sequence: TGCGCCAGCAGCTTGGCCGCGGCTAGCGGGGGGAAGCCCTACGAGCAGTACTTC.

The rearrangement joins TRBV27 to TRBJ1-2; no firm D call. The CDR3 has 16 residues. CDR1 MNHEY and CDR2 SMNVEV come from the germline V gene (reference sequence). The V end lost 3 bases, the J end lost 4 bases, and 18 bases lay between the germline ends. The CDR3 protein is CASSFFAPVGGYGYTF. DNA for the CDR3: TGTGCCAGCAGTTTTTTCGCGCCCGTAGGAGGCTATGGCTACACCTTC.

This clone was counted once. The V call is TRBV10-2, the J call TRBJ1-1; 7 bases are a match to TRBD1. The germline CDR1 and CDR2 sequences are WSHSY and SAAADI. CDR3 length: 14 amino acids. The V segment lost 2 bases and the J segment 1 base; nucleotides outside the gene matches: 1. CDR3 nucleotides: TGCGCCAGCAGTGAGCGGACAGGGAACACTGAAGCTTTCTTT. Translating gives CASSERTGNTEAFF.

This chain connects TRBV4-1 to TRBJ1-6; 10 bases are a match to TRBD1. This CDR3 region has 16 residues. The V gene's germline CDR1 is MGHRA and CDR2 YSYEKL. With V trimmed by 4 bases and J by 8 bases, 8 bases remained unmatched. The CDR3 DNA is TGCGCCAGCAGCCGGGGTGGGACAGGGGCTTATTCACCCCTCCACTTT. This encodes CASSRGGTGAYSPLHF.

This chain uses TRBV9 with TRBJ2-3; weak D call: TRBD1 (5 bases). Germline values: CDR1 SGDLS, CDR2 YYNGEE. Trimming cost V 1 base and J 2 bases, with 8 bases left between them. This CDR3 is built from 14 residues. The CDR3 sequence is CASSVSGYTDTQYF. In DNA, the CDR3 is TGTGCCAGCAGCGTATCAGGGTACACAGATACGCAGTATTTT.

The chain combines TRBV5-4 with TRBJ2-3; a possible D gene is TRBD2 (5 bases). Germline loops: CDR1 SGHNT, CDR2 YYREEE (reference sequence). There are 15 residues in the CDR3. V shed 3 bases and J shed 4 bases, with 15 bases lying between them. CDR3 sequence reads: CASSSRTFPADTQYF. For the CDR3, the DNA is TGTGCCAGCAGCTCCCGGACTTTTCCCGCAGATACGCAGTATTTT.

CDR3 sequence reads: CASSFTSAADTQYF. In DNA form, the CDR3 reads TGTGCCAGCAGCTTCACTAGTGCGGCAGATACGCAGTATTTT. The chain has TRBV7-3 and TRBJ2-3, with TRBD2 as a possible D gene (5 bases). This CDR3 is built from 14 residues. Germline-derived CDR1 and CDR2 are SGHTA and FQGTGA. V was shortened by 3 bases and J by 4 bases, with 11 bases between the two germline ends.

The chain combines TRBV11-3 with TRBJ2-5, with D possibly being TRBD2 (5 bases). This CDR3 is built from 13 residues. CDR1 and CDR2 from the germline V gene are SGHNT and YENEEA. V lost 3 bases to trimming and J lost 1 base, with 6 bases between them. The CDR3 loop reads CASSLDSQETQYF. In DNA, the CDR3 is TGTGCCAGCAGCTTGGACTCCCAAGAGACCCAGTACTTC. Combining the CDR3 with reference TRBV11-3 and TRBJ2-5 gives the whole variable domain EAGVVQSPRYKIIEKKQPVAFWCNPISGHNTLYWYLQNLGQGPELLIRYENEEAVDDSQLPKDRFSAERLKGVDSTLKIQPAELGDSAVYLCASSLDSQETQYFGPGTRLLVL.

The genes are TRBV4-1 and TRBJ2-6, with D perhaps matching TRBD2 (5 bases). Germline V gives CDR1 MGHRA, CDR2 YSYEKL. With 2 bases removed from V and 0 bases from J, the gap between germline ends came to 23 bases. The CDR3 extends over 21 amino acids. This chain's CDR3 is CASSQPIGGLSSLSGANVLTF. The CDR3 DNA follows: TGCGCCAGCAGCCAACCGATCGGTGGACTCTCGTCCCTCTCTGGGGCCAACGTCCTGACTTTC.

The chain combines TRBV27 with TRBJ2-1, with TRBD1 identical over 8 bases. This CDR3 is 14 amino acids long. Trimming cost V 8 bases and J 6 bases; bases outside gene matches: 9. Germline V gene data show CDR1 as MNHEY and CDR2 as SMNVEV (reference sequence). CDR3 sequence (DNA): TGTGCCAGCCACCTTGCAGGGGGCCCCAATGAGCAGTTCTTC. Translation gives CASHLAGGPNEQFF.

This clone was detected only a few times. The chain carries TRBV5-1 and TRBJ1-1; perhaps TRBD1 as D (5 bases). This CDR3 has 15 amino acids. The germline V and J ends were trimmed by 6 bases and 1 base, with 16 bases remaining between them. Germline CDR1 SGHRS, CDR2 YFSETQ. CDR3 DNA sequence: TGCGCCAGCATTCCAGGGATGGGGGGGAACACTGAAGCTTTCTTT. Amino acid sequence: CASIPGMGGNTEAFF. Together with reference TRBV5-1 and TRBJ1-1, the CDR3 gives the full variable domain: KAGVTQTPRYLIKTRGQQVTLSCSPISGHRSVSWYQQTPGQGLQFLFEYFSETQRNKGNFPGRFSGRQFSNSRSEMNVSTLELGDSALYLCASIPGMGGNTEAFFGQGTRLTVV.